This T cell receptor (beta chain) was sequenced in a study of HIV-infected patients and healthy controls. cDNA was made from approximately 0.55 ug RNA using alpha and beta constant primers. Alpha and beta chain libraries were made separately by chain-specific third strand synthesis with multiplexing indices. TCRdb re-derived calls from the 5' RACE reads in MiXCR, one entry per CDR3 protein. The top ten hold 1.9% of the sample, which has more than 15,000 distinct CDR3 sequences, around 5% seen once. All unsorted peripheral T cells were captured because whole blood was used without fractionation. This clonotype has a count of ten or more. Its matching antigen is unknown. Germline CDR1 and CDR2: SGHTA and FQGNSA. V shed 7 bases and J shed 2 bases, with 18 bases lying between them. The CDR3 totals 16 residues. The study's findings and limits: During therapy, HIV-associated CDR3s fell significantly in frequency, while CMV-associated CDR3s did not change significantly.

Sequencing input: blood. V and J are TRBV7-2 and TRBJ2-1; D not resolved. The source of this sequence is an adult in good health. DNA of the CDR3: TGTGCCAGCACCGAAGACGGCCAACGTGCCTACAATGAGCAGTTCTTC. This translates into CASTEDGQRAYNEQFF.